Listed below are T cell receptor beta chains from one sample, sequenced in a study of T cells in Graves' hyperthyroidism and ophthalmopathy. MiXCR, run by TCRdb on the multiplex PCR reads, gives a single entry per CDR3 protein. The sample shows 300,000 to 450,000 distinct CDR3 sequences, about 14% of them seen only once. The sequenced material came from blood. These receptors came from a woman in her 30s with Graves' ophthalmopathy. Both conserved end residues are part of each CDR3. The order of the fields is D gene, J gene, V gene, CDR3 length, clone size, CDR3 DNA, CDR3 protein. D genes are given only for firm matches. Expanded clones are given a class, and other clones once, few, many or no size at all.

d_call: -
j_call: TRBJ2-3
v_call: TRBV3-1
cdr3_length: 15
clone_size: many
cdr3_nt: TGTGCCAGCAGCCCGGGGGGCCCAGGCACAGATACGCAGTATTTT
cdr3_aa: CASSPGGPGTDTQYF

d_call: -
j_call: TRBJ2-1
v_call: TRBV7-9
cdr3_length: 14
clone_size: -
cdr3_nt: TGTGCCAGCAGCCTCGCGGCCTCTGGGAATGAGCAGTTCTTC
cdr3_aa: CASSLAASGNEQFF

d_call: TRBD2
j_call: TRBJ2-7
v_call: TRBV5-4
cdr3_length: 16
clone_size: few
cdr3_nt: TGTGCCAGCAAAAGGACTAGCGGGGTGAGCTCCTACGAGCAGTACTTC
cdr3_aa: CASKRTSGVSSYEQYF

d_call: TRBD1
j_call: TRBJ1-4
v_call: TRBV6-2/TRBV6-3
cdr3_length: 15
clone_size: -
cdr3_nt: TGTGCCAGCAGCCAAAGGGACAGAACTAATGAAAAACTGTTTTTT
cdr3_aa: CASSQRDRTNEKLFF

d_call: -
j_call: TRBJ2-3
v_call: TRBV2
cdr3_length: 14
clone_size: many
cdr3_nt: TGTGCCAGCGCCGGCATAGCTAACACAGATACGCAGTATTTT
cdr3_aa: CASAGIANTDTQYF

d_call: -
j_call: TRBJ2-5
v_call: TRBV11-2
cdr3_length: 14
clone_size: many
cdr3_nt: TGTGCCAGCAGCTTAGCGTCAAGAACGGAGACCCAGTACTTC
cdr3_aa: CASSLASRTETQYF

d_call: -
j_call: TRBJ1-6
v_call: TRBV4-1
cdr3_length: 13
clone_size: -
cdr3_nt: TGCGCCAGCAGCATGGACCTGGTCTCACCCCTCCACTTT
cdr3_aa: CASSMDLVSPLHF

d_call: TRBD1
j_call: TRBJ2-1
v_call: TRBV6-5
cdr3_length: 15
clone_size: many
cdr3_nt: TGTGCCAGCAGTTATGGTGGACAGGGGTACAATGAGCAGTTCTTC
cdr3_aa: CASSYGGQGYNEQFF

d_call: -
j_call: TRBJ1-4
v_call: TRBV3-1
cdr3_length: 16
clone_size: many
cdr3_nt: TGTGCCAGCAGCCAAGATTGGGGGCGGGATGGTGAAAAACTGTTTTTT
cdr3_aa: CASSQDWGRDGEKLFF

d_call: TRBD2
j_call: TRBJ2-3
v_call: TRBV2
cdr3_length: 15
clone_size: many
cdr3_nt: TGTGCCAGCAAGCGTCGGACTAGCGGCACAGATACGCAGTATTTT
cdr3_aa: CASKRRTSGTDTQYF

d_call: -
j_call: TRBJ2-3
v_call: TRBV28
cdr3_length: 12
clone_size: many
cdr3_nt: TGTGCCAGCAGTTTAGAGTCAGATACGCAGTATTTT
cdr3_aa: CASSLESDTQYF

d_call: TRBD1
j_call: TRBJ2-3
v_call: TRBV30
cdr3_length: 13
clone_size: many
cdr3_nt: TGTGCCTGGAGTCGACAGGGGGCAGATACGCAGTATTTT
cdr3_aa: CAWSRQGADTQYF

d_call: TRBD2
j_call: TRBJ2-2
v_call: TRBV7-3
cdr3_length: 17
clone_size: -
cdr3_nt: TGTGCCAGCAGCCCAGCCCGGACTAGCGGATACACCGGGGAGCTGTTTTTT
cdr3_aa: CASSPARTSGYTGELFF

d_call: TRBD1
j_call: TRBJ2-7
v_call: TRBV28
cdr3_length: 12
clone_size: many
cdr3_nt: TGTGCCACGGGACAGGGGGTTTACGAGCAGTACTTC
cdr3_aa: CATGQGVYEQYF

d_call: -
j_call: TRBJ2-7
v_call: TRBV7-8
cdr3_length: 16
clone_size: many
cdr3_nt: TGTGCCAGCAGCTTACCTCGGGCAGGGAACTCCTACGAGCAGTACTTC
cdr3_aa: CASSLPRAGNSYEQYF

d_call: TRBD1
j_call: TRBJ2-6
v_call: TRBV6-6
cdr3_length: 18
clone_size: few
cdr3_nt: TGTGCCAGCAGTTACGCCCGGACAGGCACCTCTGGGGCCAACGTCCTGACTTTC
cdr3_aa: CASSYARTGTSGANVLTF

d_call: -
j_call: TRBJ2-7
v_call: TRBV2
cdr3_length: 15
clone_size: -
cdr3_nt: TGTGCCAACAGTCCGGGCCTCCTCCTTACCTACGAGCAGTACTTC
cdr3_aa: CANSPGLLLTYEQYF

d_call: TRBD1
j_call: TRBJ1-6
v_call: TRBV29-1
cdr3_length: 14
clone_size: few
cdr3_nt: TGCAGCGTTGGGGGGGGACAGGGGAGTTCACCCCTCCACTTT
cdr3_aa: CSVGGGQGSSPLHF

d_call: -
j_call: TRBJ2-3
v_call: TRBV7-8
cdr3_length: 13
clone_size: many
cdr3_nt: TGTGCCAGCAGCGAGACCCGCCCCGATACGCAGTATTTT
cdr3_aa: CASSETRPDTQYF

d_call: -
j_call: TRBJ1-3
v_call: TRBV4-1
cdr3_length: 9
clone_size: few
cdr3_nt: TGCGCCAGCAGCCCACCACTCAATTTT
cdr3_aa: CASSPPLNF

d_call: TRBD2
j_call: TRBJ2-5
v_call: TRBV29-1
cdr3_length: 13
clone_size: -
cdr3_nt: TGCAGCGTTGAGCGGGGGGGCGGCGAGACCCAGTACTTC
cdr3_aa: CSVERGGGETQYF

d_call: TRBD1
j_call: TRBJ1-5
v_call: TRBV27
cdr3_length: 16
clone_size: -
cdr3_nt: TGTGCCAGCAGTTTCCAGGGGGGAATTGGCAATCAGCCCCAGCATTTT
cdr3_aa: CASSFQGGIGNQPQHF

d_call: -
j_call: TRBJ1-2
v_call: TRBV10-3
cdr3_length: 14
clone_size: few
cdr3_nt: TGTGCCATCAGTGCCGGCGGGGCGGACTATGGCTACACCTTC
cdr3_aa: CAISAGGADYGYTF

d_call: -
j_call: TRBJ2-7
v_call: TRBV18
cdr3_length: 13
clone_size: many
cdr3_nt: TGTGCCAGCTCACCAGGACCGGAGGGCGAGCAGTACTTC
cdr3_aa: CASSPGPEGEQYF

d_call: -
j_call: TRBJ2-1
v_call: TRBV20-1
cdr3_length: 15
clone_size: few
cdr3_nt: TGCAGTGCTAGAGGTGCAGACCACCGCCGGGATGAGCAGTTCTTC
cdr3_aa: CSARGADHRRDEQFF

d_call: -
j_call: TRBJ2-5
v_call: TRBV4-1
cdr3_length: 16
clone_size: few
cdr3_nt: TGCGCCAGCAGCCAAGATCCGACAGGTAGAGCGGAGACCCAGTACTTC
cdr3_aa: CASSQDPTGRAETQYF

d_call: -
j_call: TRBJ1-5
v_call: TRBV20-1
cdr3_length: 17
clone_size: many
cdr3_nt: TGCAGTGCTAGAGATTCCCAATTACAGGGACGCAATCAGCCCCAGCATTTT
cdr3_aa: CSARDSQLQGRNQPQHF

d_call: TRBD1
j_call: TRBJ2-6
v_call: TRBV19
cdr3_length: 22
clone_size: once
cdr3_nt: TGTGCCAGTAGTATGCCATTCATTGCCGGGACAGGGATTCGCTCTGGGGCCAACGTCCTGACTTTC
cdr3_aa: CASSMPFIAGTGIRSGANVLTF

d_call: -
j_call: TRBJ2-3
v_call: TRBV2
cdr3_length: 16
clone_size: many
cdr3_nt: TGTGCCAGCAGTGAAATAAGGCCGGGGGACACAGATACGCAGTATTTT
cdr3_aa: CASSEIRPGDTDTQYF

d_call: -
j_call: TRBJ2-3
v_call: TRBV2
cdr3_length: 11
clone_size: many
cdr3_nt: TGTGCCAGCAGGTCGCGGGATACGCAGTATTTT
cdr3_aa: CASRSRDTQYF

d_call: TRBD1
j_call: TRBJ2-7
v_call: TRBV13
cdr3_length: 14
clone_size: -
cdr3_nt: TGTGCCAGCAGCTTATTCCCACAGGGGCGAGAGCAGTACTTC
cdr3_aa: CASSLFPQGREQYF

d_call: TRBD2
j_call: TRBJ2-5
v_call: TRBV4-1
cdr3_length: 16
clone_size: once
cdr3_nt: TGCGCCAGCAGCTTACGACTAGCGGAACAACAAGAGACCCAGTACTTC
cdr3_aa: CASSLRLAEQQETQYF

d_call: -
j_call: TRBJ2-1
v_call: TRBV9
cdr3_length: 14
clone_size: many
cdr3_nt: TGTGCCAGCAGCTACAGGGAACTAAACAATGAGCAGTTCTTC
cdr3_aa: CASSYRELNNEQFF

d_call: TRBD1
j_call: TRBJ2-7
v_call: TRBV20-1
cdr3_length: 14
clone_size: -
cdr3_nt: TGCAGTGGCCGCCGGGGACAGGGTTACTACGAGCAGTACTTC
cdr3_aa: CSGRRGQGYYEQYF

d_call: -
j_call: TRBJ2-7
v_call: TRBV9
cdr3_length: 12
clone_size: many
cdr3_nt: TGTGCCAGCAGCGGGGGGTACAACGAGCAGTACTTC
cdr3_aa: CASSGGYNEQYF

d_call: TRBD2
j_call: TRBJ2-5
v_call: TRBV5-8
cdr3_length: 17
clone_size: many
cdr3_nt: TGTGCCAGTAGCCCGACCCTTGGGACTAGCGCTTCAGAGACCCAGTACTTC
cdr3_aa: CASSPTLGTSASETQYF

d_call: -
j_call: TRBJ2-7
v_call: TRBV20-1
cdr3_length: 13
clone_size: many
cdr3_nt: TGCAGTCTTAGACAACCCGGTATCCTCGAGCAGTACTTC
cdr3_aa: CSLRQPGILEQYF

d_call: -
j_call: TRBJ1-1
v_call: TRBV4-2
cdr3_length: 14
clone_size: few
cdr3_nt: TGTGCCAGCAGCCAATCCCACAGGGAAGCTGAAGCTTTCTTT
cdr3_aa: CASSQSHREAEAFF

d_call: TRBD1
j_call: TRBJ1-2
v_call: TRBV7-9
cdr3_length: 15
clone_size: many
cdr3_nt: TGTGCCAGCACCGTGGGGGCCGACAGGGTGCAAGGCTACACCTTC
cdr3_aa: CASTVGADRVQGYTF

d_call: TRBD2
j_call: TRBJ2-1
v_call: TRBV2
cdr3_length: 15
clone_size: many
cdr3_nt: TGTGCCAGCAGTGGCGGGGGGTCGGTCCGGGATGAGCAGTTCTTC
cdr3_aa: CASSGGGSVRDEQFF

d_call: TRBD2
j_call: TRBJ2-2
v_call: TRBV2
cdr3_length: 17
clone_size: many
cdr3_nt: TGTGCCAGCAGAGCGACTAGCGGGGGGGCCTTGACCGGGGAGCTGTTTTTT
cdr3_aa: CASRATSGGALTGELFF

d_call: TRBD1
j_call: TRBJ1-1
v_call: TRBV7-9
cdr3_length: 15
clone_size: many
cdr3_nt: TGTGCCAGCAGCCAACAAGGGACAGGGAACACTGAAGCTTTCTTT
cdr3_aa: CASSQQGTGNTEAFF

d_call: -
j_call: TRBJ2-2
v_call: TRBV27
cdr3_length: 12
clone_size: many
cdr3_nt: TGTGCCAGCAGTTTGACCACCGGGGAGCTGTTTTTT
cdr3_aa: CASSLTTGELFF

d_call: -
j_call: TRBJ2-7
v_call: TRBV20-1
cdr3_length: 12
clone_size: many
cdr3_nt: TGCAGTGCTAGACCAGACTCCTACGAGCAGTACTTC
cdr3_aa: CSARPDSYEQYF

d_call: TRBD1
j_call: TRBJ1-1
v_call: TRBV6-5
cdr3_length: 17
clone_size: -
cdr3_nt: TGTGCCAGCAGTTACCCCCCCGGTAGGACAGGGGACATAAAGGCTTTCTTT
cdr3_aa: CASSYPPGRTGDIKAFF

d_call: TRBD1
j_call: TRBJ1-1
v_call: TRBV5-6
cdr3_length: 15
clone_size: few
cdr3_nt: TGTGCCAGCAGCGCCCCGGACAGGGGGGCCACTGAAGCTTTCTTT
cdr3_aa: CASSAPDRGATEAFF

d_call: -
j_call: TRBJ2-3
v_call: TRBV18
cdr3_length: 15
clone_size: many
cdr3_nt: TGTGCCAGCTCACCACCGACTAGTAGCACAGATACGCAGTATTTT
cdr3_aa: CASSPPTSSTDTQYF

d_call: TRBD2
j_call: TRBJ2-3
v_call: TRBV24-1
cdr3_length: 15
clone_size: many
cdr3_nt: TGTGCCACCAGTGATTGGCGGGGGGGCCTGGATACGCAGTATTTT
cdr3_aa: CATSDWRGGLDTQYF

d_call: TRBD1
j_call: TRBJ1-1
v_call: TRBV18
cdr3_length: 17
clone_size: many
cdr3_nt: TGTGCCAGCTCACCCCGGACAGGGGCAGGTATGAACACTGAAGCTTTCTTT
cdr3_aa: CASSPRTGAGMNTEAFF

d_call: TRBD1
j_call: TRBJ1-6
v_call: TRBV12-3/TRBV12-4
cdr3_length: 15
clone_size: many
cdr3_nt: TGTGCCAGCACTCGGGACAGTACATATAATTCACCCCTCCACTTT
cdr3_aa: CASTRDSTYNSPLHF

d_call: -
j_call: TRBJ1-5
v_call: TRBV20-1
cdr3_length: 14
clone_size: few
cdr3_nt: TGCAGTGCTAGACTGGGACTGAGCAATCAGCCCCAGCATTTT
cdr3_aa: CSARLGLSNQPQHF

d_call: TRBD2
j_call: TRBJ2-1
v_call: TRBV7-9
cdr3_length: 18
clone_size: many
cdr3_nt: TGTGCCAGCCCCACCACCGGGACTAGCGGGACTTCCTACAATGAGCAGTTCTTC
cdr3_aa: CASPTTGTSGTSYNEQFF

d_call: -
j_call: TRBJ1-2
v_call: TRBV12-3/TRBV12-4
cdr3_length: 11
clone_size: medium-sized
cdr3_nt: TGTGCCAGCAGTTTGAAAGGTAGCTACACCTTC
cdr3_aa: CASSLKGSYTF

d_call: TRBD1
j_call: TRBJ1-2
v_call: TRBV28
cdr3_length: 16
clone_size: many
cdr3_nt: TGTGCCAGCAGTTGGTCGACAGGGGGCGCAAACTATGGCTACACCTTC
cdr3_aa: CASSWSTGGANYGYTF

d_call: -
j_call: TRBJ2-7
v_call: TRBV27
cdr3_length: 13
clone_size: many
cdr3_nt: TGTGCCAGCAGTTTTTCCGAGTACTACGAGCAGTACTTC
cdr3_aa: CASSFSEYYEQYF